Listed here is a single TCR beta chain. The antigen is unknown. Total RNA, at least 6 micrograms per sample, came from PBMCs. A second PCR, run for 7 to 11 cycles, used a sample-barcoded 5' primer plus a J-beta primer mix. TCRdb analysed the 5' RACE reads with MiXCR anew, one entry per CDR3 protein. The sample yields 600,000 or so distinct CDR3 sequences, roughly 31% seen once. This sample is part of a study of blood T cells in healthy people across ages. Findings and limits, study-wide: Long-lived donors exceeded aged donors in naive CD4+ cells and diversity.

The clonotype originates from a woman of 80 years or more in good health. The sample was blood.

The CDR3 loop reads CASGRSDYGYTF. The CDR3 coding sequence is TGTGCCAGCGGAAGATCGGACTATGGCTACACCTTC. V usage is TRBV7-9 and J usage is TRBJ1-2, with D hard to call. This CDR3 contains 12 residues. CDR1 and CDR2 from the germline V gene are SEHNR and FQNEAQ (reference sequence). Deletions cut 8 bases from V and 3 bases from J, with 10 bases between.